The 10 T cell receptor beta chains in this list originate from one sample, sequenced in a study of PD-1 blockade in classical Hodgkin lymphoma. Time point reported: cycle 4 day 1 (C4D1), after less than 7 weeks of nivolumab. Each patient's relapse followed autologous stem cell transplantation, and brentuximab vedotin exposure varied. Clones were sequenced by immunoSEQ multiplex PCR, and TCRdb holds only the in-frame ones, with some missing. The sample has 11,000 to 15,000 clones; roughly 80% are singletons. The input for sequencing was peripheral blood mononuclear cells (PBMCs), taken before the fourth cycle of nivolumab. The receptors derive from a human donor with classical Hodgkin lymphoma.

The chain is built from TRBV5-4 and TRBJ1-2; D is undetermined. There are 15 residues in the CDR3. Trimming took 4 bases from V and 0 from J, leaving 13 bases between them. CDR1 and CDR2 from the germline V gene are SGHNT and YYREEE (reference sequence). The CDR3 DNA reads as TGTGCCAGCAGCCTGTCGAGGGCAGCTAACTATGGCTACACCTTC. This sequence encodes CASSLSRAANYGYTF.

The genes are TRBV6-6 and TRBJ1-2; 9 bases fit TRBD1. J was trimmed by 3 bases and V by 5 bases; bases with no gene match: 4. This CDR3 is 14 amino acids long. From germline, CDR1 is MNHNY and CDR2 SVGAGI (reference sequence). CDR3 DNA sequence: TGTGCCAGCAGTAGGGACAGGGCGGACTATGGCTACACCTTC. Its translation: CASSRDRADYGYTF.

This chain connects TRBV11-2 to TRBJ2-7; 10 bases are shared with TRBD2. J lost 6 bases, V lost 2 bases, and 4 bases had no gene match. In germline, CDR1 is SGHAT, CDR2 FQNNGV. CDR3 length: 14 residues. This CDR3 reads CASSLSGGGLEQYF. In nucleotides, the CDR3 is TGTGCCAGCAGCTTAAGCGGGGGGGGTCTCGAGCAGTACTTC.

The chain joins TRBV11-2 to TRBJ1-1; 7 bases agree with TRBD1. V gave up 0 bases and J gave up 1 base; unmatched junction bases: 2. This CDR3 is 15 amino acids long. Germline CDR1 SGHAT, CDR2 FQNNGV. The CDR3 loop reads CASSLEPGGNTEAFF. CDR3 in DNA: TGTGCCAGCAGCTTAGAACCAGGGGGGAACACTGAAGCTTTCTTT.

The rearrangement joins TRBV6-6 to TRBJ2-1; the D call may be TRBD1 or TRBD2 (7 bases each). This CDR3 is built from 14 residues. CDR1 and CDR2 from the germline V gene are MNHNY and SVGAGI (reference sequence). V lost 4 bases, J lost 9 bases, and 16 bases lay in between. The CDR3 reads CASSFLPRGGEQFF. The CDR3 DNA is TGTGCCAGCAGTTTCCTCCCCAGGGGGGGTGAGCAGTTCTTC.

This rearrangement joins TRBV9 to TRBJ1-2; D is unresolved. This CDR3 contains 14 residues. The V gene's germline CDR1 is SGDLS and CDR2 YYNGEE. Trimming removed 4 bases at V and 4 bases at J, with 14 bases between. In DNA, the CDR3 is TGTGCCAGCAGCTCTCAGACGAGTGGCTATGGCTACACCTTC. Its protein is CASSSQTSGYGYTF. Full variable domain (remainder filled in from reference TRBV9 and TRBJ1-2): DSGVTQTPKHLITATGQRVTLRCSPRSGDLSVYWYQQSLDQGLQFLIQYYNGEERAKGNILERFSAQQFPDLHSELNLSSLELGDSALYFCASSSQTSGYGYTFGSGTRLTVV.

The chain recombines TRBV30 with TRBJ2-1; 12 nucleotides align to TRBD1. V dropped 2 bases and J dropped 9; count of bases not matched to a gene: 5. The CDR3 runs 14 residues. The germline V gene has CDR1 GTSNPN and CDR2 SVGIG (reference sequence). The CDR3 coding sequence is TGTGCCTGGAGTTCGGGACAGGGGGCGTCTGAGCAGTTCTTC. Its translation: CAWSSGQGASEQFF.

The rearrangement joins TRBV4-3 to TRBJ1-6; D call uncertain. The CDR3 sequence is 14 residues long. V lost 5 bases to trimming and J lost 8 bases, with 13 bases between them. Germline V gene lookup returns CDR1 LGHNA and CDR2 YSLEER. The CDR3 nucleotides are TGCGCCAGCAGCGGTGCCTCCCGGGATTCACCCCTCCACTTT. This gives the protein CASSGASRDSPLHF.

This rearrangement joins TRBV9 to TRBJ2-1; D is unclear. CDR1 is SGDLS, CDR2 YYNGEE, per germline. Trimming took 4 bases from V and 8 from J, leaving 13 bases between them. The CDR3 extends over 13 amino acids. The CDR3 sequence: CASSPHRLDEQFF. CDR3 nucleotides: TGTGCCAGCAGCCCCCACCGGTTGGATGAGCAGTTCTTC. The full variable domain, in which reference TRBV9 and TRBJ2-1 provide the parts outside the CDR3, is DSGVTQTPKHLITATGQRVTLRCSPRSGDLSVYWYQQSLDQGLQFLIQYYNGEERAKGNILERFSAQQFPDLHSELNLSSLELGDSALYFCASSPHRLDEQFFGPGTRLTVL.

The chain couples TRBV27 to TRBJ2-3; TRBD2 matches 11 bases. The CDR3 covers 17 residues. Germline V CDR1 and CDR2: MNHEY, SMNVEV (reference sequence). Losses at the gene ends were 1 base for V and 6 bases for J; bases not matched to a gene: 9. CDR3 protein: CASSLWGSGGARDTQYF. CDR3 DNA: TGTGCCAGCAGTTTATGGGGTAGCGGGGGGGCCAGGGATACGCAGTATTTT.